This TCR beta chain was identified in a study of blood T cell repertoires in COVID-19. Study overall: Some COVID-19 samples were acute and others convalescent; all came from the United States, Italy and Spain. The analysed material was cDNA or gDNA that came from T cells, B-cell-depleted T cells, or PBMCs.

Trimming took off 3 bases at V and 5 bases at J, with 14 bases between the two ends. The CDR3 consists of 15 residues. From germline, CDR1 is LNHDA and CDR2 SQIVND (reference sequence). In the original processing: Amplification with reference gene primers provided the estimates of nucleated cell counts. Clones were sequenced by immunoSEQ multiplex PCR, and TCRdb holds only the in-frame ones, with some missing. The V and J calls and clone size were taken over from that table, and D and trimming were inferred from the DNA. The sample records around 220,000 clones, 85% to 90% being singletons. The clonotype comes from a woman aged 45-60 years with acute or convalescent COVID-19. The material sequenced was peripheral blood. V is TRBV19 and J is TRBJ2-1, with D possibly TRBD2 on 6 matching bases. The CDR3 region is CASSIIQGGHNEQFF. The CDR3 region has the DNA TGTGCCAGTAGTATCATCCAGGGAGGCCACAATGAGCAGTTCTTC.